The 2 T cell receptor beta chains below all came from one sample that was sequenced in a study of blood T cells in healthy people across ages. Alongside a J-beta primer mix, a sample-barcoded 5' primer served in a second PCR lasting roughly 6 to 11 cycles. TCRdb passed the 5' RACE reads through MiXCR, listing each CDR3 protein once. The table lists around 1,900,000 distinct CDR3 sequences, approximately 40% of them singletons. The sequenced material came from blood. The receptors stem from a human donor in good health.

This clonotype appeared once. The rearrangement uses TRBV10-3 and TRBJ2-1; the D gene is possibly TRBD1 (6 bases). Trimming took off 10 bases at V and 2 bases at J, with 12 bases between the two ends. CDR1 is ENHRY and CDR2 is SYGVKD in the germline V gene. This CDR3 region has 13 residues. As DNA, the CDR3 is TGTGCCACCCAGGACAGCACCTACAATGAGCAGTTCTTC. Translating gives CATQDSTYNEQFF.

The chain recombines TRBV3-1 with TRBJ2-5; D unresolved. Germline V gene sequence: CDR1 LGHDT, CDR2 YNNKEL (reference sequence). This CDR3 is 13 amino acids long. Trimming stripped 3 bases from V and 5 bases from J, with 10 bases between. The CDR3 spells CASSQAISETQYF. In nucleotides, the CDR3 is TGTGCCAGCAGCCAGGCCATATCGGAGACCCAGTACTTC.